This record covers a single TCR beta chain. Its antigen is not identified. This sample was taken from a study of cytomegalovirus exposure and HLA in healthy donors. With 60 Vbeta and 13 Jbeta primers, the PCR was carried out. Generated by immunoSEQ multiplex PCR, the TCRdb table keeps only in-frame clones and is missing some. The data show just over 200,000 clones, with 82% seen just once and around 2.7% held by the top ten. Study-wide results and caveats: The likely explanation for a cluster of highly shared sequence variants was sequencing artifact. Later analysis showed TCR association rates varying by HLA locus, highest for DRB1 and lowest for HLA-C.

This sequence was found in a woman in her forties in good health and CMV-seronegative. Sequenced: PBMCs.

CDR3 region: CASSLVNPRDYEQYF. The CDR3 nucleotides are TGTGCCAGCAGCTTAGTCAATCCCAGGGACTACGAGCAGTACTTC. The chain combines TRBV7-9 with TRBJ2-7; the D gene is possibly TRBD1 (5 bases). Trimming removed 1 base at V and 3 bases at J, with 13 bases between. The CDR3 loop spans 15 amino acids. From germline, CDR1 is SEHNR and CDR2 FQNEAQ (reference sequence).